The source of this T cell receptor beta chain is a study of shared clonotypes between healthy human individuals. Findings of the study overall: In a handful of donors, around 5% of naive CD4 clonotypes appeared in common.

This table comes from immunoSEQ multiplex PCR, and its TCRdb copy is limited to in-frame clones, with some not included. The table has fewer than 1.6 million clones, approximately 98.5% seen once. The V gene lost 5 bases and the J gene lost 6 bases, with 8 bases spanning the gap. CDR1 and CDR2 from the germline V gene are SEHNR and FQNEAQ (reference sequence). The CDR3 consists of 12 residues. To note about this clone: Its antigen remains unidentified. Within the sample, other DNA sequences also encode this same CDR3.

Sequenced input: naive CD4+ T cells sorted from blood. The subset here: CD45RA+ positively selected. V gene TRBV7-9 combines with J gene TRBJ1-5, with unresolved D. The sequence came from a man younger than 40 in good health. CDR3: CASSLGSQPQHF. The CDR3 region has the DNA TGTGCCAGCAGCCTGGGTAGTCAGCCCCAGCATTTT.